This TCR beta chain appears in the sequencing data of a study of T cell clones after liver transplantation. Across the study: TCRbeta sequencing after a pre-transplant mixed lymphocyte reaction identified graft-donor-reactive clones, later tracked in post-transplant blood. Overall study results and limits: A significant post-transplant drop in circulating graft-donor-reactive CD4 TCRbeta sequences occurred in most of the 8 subjects.

The CDR3 has 15 amino acids. CDR1 and CDR2 from the germline V gene are SQVTM and ANQGSEA. V gave up 7 bases and J gave up 4 bases; unmatched junction bases: 7. Unstimulated PBMCs were sorted into CD3+CD4+ and CD3+CD8+ populations. Sequencing used immunoSEQ multiplex PCR; TCRdb keeps in-frame clones, though not all of them. The table has around 26,000 clones, almost 70% seen once. Concerning this clone: Its specificity is unknown.

The clonotype originates from a human donor who received a liver transplant. Sequences were derived from CD4+ T cells from blood, sampled before liver transplant. The rearrangement uses TRBV29-1 and TRBJ2-6; the match to TRBD1 covers 10 bases. CDR3 protein: CSAKGTGAGANVLTF. Written as DNA, the CDR3 is TGCAGCGCCAAGGGGACAGGGGCCGGGGCCAACGTCCTGACTTTC.